The clone carrying this T cell receptor beta chain showed up just once. The CDR3 has 15 residues. Germline V gene data show CDR1 as MDHEN and CDR2 as SYDVKM. The V gene lost 4 bases and the J gene lost 4 bases, with 16 bases spanning the gap. Data came from immunoSEQ multiplex PCR; TCRdb stores just in-frame clones and leaves some out. The sample shows 400,000 to 500,000 clones, 70% to 90% of them seen only once. The source of the sample is a study of Ad26.COV2.S vaccination and SARS-CoV-2 variants. Treatment defined: around 19 received Ad26.COV2.S at low or high dose, single or two shots; about 5 received placebo; per-sample allocation not given. Samples analyzed were those drawn on day 63 after the first vaccine or placebo injection.

This rearrangement joins TRBV28 to TRBJ1-2; a possible D gene is TRBD1 (5 bases). The source was peripheral blood, collected in a trial of Ad26.COV2.S vaccine versus placebo. This sequence was found in a person between 18 and 65 years old who received the Ad26.COV2.S COVID-19 vaccine or a placebo. In nucleotides, the CDR3 is TGTGCCAGCAGTTCAACCCGGGACGGTGGCTATGGCTACACCTTC. This codes for CASSSTRDGGYGYTF.